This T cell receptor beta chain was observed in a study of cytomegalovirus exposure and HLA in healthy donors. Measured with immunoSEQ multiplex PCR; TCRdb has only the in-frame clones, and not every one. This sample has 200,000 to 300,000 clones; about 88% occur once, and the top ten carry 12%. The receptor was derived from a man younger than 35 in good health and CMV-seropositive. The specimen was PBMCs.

This CDR3 is CASSLLFYRQGLNTGELFF. The DNA of the CDR3 is TGTGCCAGCAGTTTATTGTTTTACCGACAGGGACTGAACACCGGGGAGCTGTTTTTT. The chain has TRBV28 and TRBJ2-2, with D perhaps matching TRBD1 (7 bases). Germline V CDR1 and CDR2: MDHEN, SYDVKM. This CDR3 is built from 19 residues. Trimming removed 1 base at V and 1 base at J, with 19 bases between.